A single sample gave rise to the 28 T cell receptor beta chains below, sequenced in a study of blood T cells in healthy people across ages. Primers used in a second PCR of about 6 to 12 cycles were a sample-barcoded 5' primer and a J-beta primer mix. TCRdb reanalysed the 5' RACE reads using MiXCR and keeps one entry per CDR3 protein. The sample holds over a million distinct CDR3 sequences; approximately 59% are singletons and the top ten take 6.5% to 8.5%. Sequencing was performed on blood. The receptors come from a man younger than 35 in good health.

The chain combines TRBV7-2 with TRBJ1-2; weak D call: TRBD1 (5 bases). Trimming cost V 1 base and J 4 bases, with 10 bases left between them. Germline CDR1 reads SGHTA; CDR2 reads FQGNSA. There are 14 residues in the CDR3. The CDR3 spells CASSLDEGFYGYTF. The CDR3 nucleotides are TGTGCCAGCAGCTTAGATGAGGGGTTCTATGGCTACACCTTC.

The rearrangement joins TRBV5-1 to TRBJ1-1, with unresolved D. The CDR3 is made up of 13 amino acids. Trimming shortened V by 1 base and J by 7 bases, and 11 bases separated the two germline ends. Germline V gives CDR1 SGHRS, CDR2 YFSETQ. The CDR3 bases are TGCGCCAGCAGCTTGCGAGGGCGGGATGAAGCTTTCTTT. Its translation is CASSLRGRDEAFF.

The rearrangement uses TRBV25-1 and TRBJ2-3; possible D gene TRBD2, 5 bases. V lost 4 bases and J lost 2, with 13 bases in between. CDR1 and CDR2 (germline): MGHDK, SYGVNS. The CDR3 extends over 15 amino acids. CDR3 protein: CASSVGLAPTDTQYF. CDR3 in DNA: TGTGCCAGCAGTGTCGGTCTAGCCCCCACAGATACGCAGTATTTT.

Here the CDR3 DNA reads TGTGCCAGCATCCAGGGCCCCACAGATACGCAGTATTTT. Protein sequence: CASIQGPTDTQYF. The gene calls are TRBV6-2 or TRBV6-3 and TRBJ2-3; maybe TRBD1 (5 bases). With 7 bases removed from V and 2 bases from J, the gap between germline ends came to 10 bases. This CDR3 comprises 13 residues. In germline, CDR1 is MNHEY, CDR2 SVGEGT.

CDR3 coding DNA: TGTGCCAGCAGTAACGATGACGGAGCCTCCTACAATGAGCAGTTCTTC. Protein: CASSNDDGASYNEQFF. The chain couples TRBV5-8 to TRBJ2-1; D is ambiguous. The germline V gene encodes CDR1 SGHTS and CDR2 YDEGEE. The CDR3 sequence is 16 residues long. V was shortened by 5 bases and J by 0 bases, with 15 bases between the two germline ends.

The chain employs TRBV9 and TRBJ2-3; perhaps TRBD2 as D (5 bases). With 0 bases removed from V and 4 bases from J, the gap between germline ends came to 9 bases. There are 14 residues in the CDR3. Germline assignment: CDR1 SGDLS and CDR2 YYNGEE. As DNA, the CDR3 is TGTGCCAGCAGCGTAGCTACTAGGGCAGATACGCAGTATTTT. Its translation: CASSVATRADTQYF.

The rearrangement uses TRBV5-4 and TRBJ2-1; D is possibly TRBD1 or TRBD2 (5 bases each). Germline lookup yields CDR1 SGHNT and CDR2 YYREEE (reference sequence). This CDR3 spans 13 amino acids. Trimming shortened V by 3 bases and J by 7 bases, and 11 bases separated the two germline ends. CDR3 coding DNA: TGTGCCAGCAGCTCAATGGGACGGAATGAGCAGTTCTTC. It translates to CASSSMGRNEQFF.

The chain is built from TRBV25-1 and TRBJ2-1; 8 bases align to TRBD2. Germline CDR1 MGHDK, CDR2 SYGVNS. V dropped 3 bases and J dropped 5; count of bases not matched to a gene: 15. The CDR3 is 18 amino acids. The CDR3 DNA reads TGTGCCAGCAGTGATACAGACCCGGGACTAGGCCCCCACAATGAGCAGTTCTTC. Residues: CASSDTDPGLGPHNEQFF. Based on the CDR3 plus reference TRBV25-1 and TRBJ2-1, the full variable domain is EADIYQTPRYLVIGTGKKITLECSQTMGHDKMYWYQQDPGMELHLIHYSYGVNSTEKGDLSSESTVSRIRTEHFPLTLESARPSHTSQYLCASSDTDPGLGPHNEQFFGPGTRLTVL.

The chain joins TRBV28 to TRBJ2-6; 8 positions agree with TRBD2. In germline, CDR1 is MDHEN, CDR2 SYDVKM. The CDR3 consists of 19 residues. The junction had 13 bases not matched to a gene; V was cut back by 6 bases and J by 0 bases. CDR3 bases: TGTGCCAGCAGCACTAAACTTAGCGGGGAGTTCTCTGGGGCCAACGTCCTGACTTTC. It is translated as CASSTKLSGEFSGANVLTF.

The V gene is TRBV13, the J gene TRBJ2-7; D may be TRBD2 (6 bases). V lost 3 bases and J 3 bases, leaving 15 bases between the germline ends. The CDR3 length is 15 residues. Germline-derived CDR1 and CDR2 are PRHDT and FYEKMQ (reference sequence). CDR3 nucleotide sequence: TGTGCCAGCAGCTTTGGCCCTAGCGCCAACTACGAGCAGTACTTC. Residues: CASSFGPSANYEQYF.

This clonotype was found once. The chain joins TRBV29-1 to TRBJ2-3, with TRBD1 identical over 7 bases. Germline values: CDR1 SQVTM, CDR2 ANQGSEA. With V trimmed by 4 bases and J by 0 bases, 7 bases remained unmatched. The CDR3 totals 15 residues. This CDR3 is CSVAQGGLSTDTQYF. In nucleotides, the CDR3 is TGCAGCGTTGCTCAAGGGGGCCTGAGCACAGATACGCAGTATTTT.

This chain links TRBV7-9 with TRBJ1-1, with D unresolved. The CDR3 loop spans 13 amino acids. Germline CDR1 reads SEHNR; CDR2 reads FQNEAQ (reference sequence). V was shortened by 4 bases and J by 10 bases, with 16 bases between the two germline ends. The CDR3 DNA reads TGTGCCAGCAGCTCCGCCGAAGATTTCGGAGCTTTCTTT. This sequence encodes CASSSAEDFGAFF. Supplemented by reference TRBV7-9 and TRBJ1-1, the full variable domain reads DTGVSQNPRHKITKRGQNVTFRCDPISEHNRLYWYRQTLGQGPEFLTYFQNEAQLEKSRLLSDRFSAERPKGSFSTLEIQRTEQGDSAMYLCASSSAEDFGAFFGQGTRLTVV.

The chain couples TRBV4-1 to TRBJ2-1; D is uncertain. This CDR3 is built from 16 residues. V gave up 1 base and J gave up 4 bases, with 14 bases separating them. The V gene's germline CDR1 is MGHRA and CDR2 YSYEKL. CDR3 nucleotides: TGCGCCAGCAGCCAAGTCGAACGAGCGAGATACAATGAGCAGTTCTTC. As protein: CASSQVERARYNEQFF.

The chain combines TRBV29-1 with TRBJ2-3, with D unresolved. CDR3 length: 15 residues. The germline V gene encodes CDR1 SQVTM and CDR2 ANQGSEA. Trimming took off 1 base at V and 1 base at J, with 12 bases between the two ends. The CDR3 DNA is TGCAGCGTTGAAGCCCTGCGCATCGGCACAGATACGCAGTATTTT. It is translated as CSVEALRIGTDTQYF.

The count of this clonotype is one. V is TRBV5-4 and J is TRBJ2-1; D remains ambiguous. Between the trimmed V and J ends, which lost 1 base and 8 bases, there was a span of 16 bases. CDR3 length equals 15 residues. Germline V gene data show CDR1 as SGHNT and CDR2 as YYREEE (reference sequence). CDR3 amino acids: CASSLPALVSDEQFF. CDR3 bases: TGTGCCAGCAGCTTGCCTGCCCTGGTGTCGGATGAGCAGTTCTTC.

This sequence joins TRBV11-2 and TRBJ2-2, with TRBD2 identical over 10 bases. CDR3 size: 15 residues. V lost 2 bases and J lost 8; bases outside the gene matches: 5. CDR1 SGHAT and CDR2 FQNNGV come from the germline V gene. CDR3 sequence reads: CASSLLAGAAGELFF. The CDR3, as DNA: TGTGCCAGCAGCTTACTAGCGGGAGCAGCGGGGGAGCTGTTTTTT.

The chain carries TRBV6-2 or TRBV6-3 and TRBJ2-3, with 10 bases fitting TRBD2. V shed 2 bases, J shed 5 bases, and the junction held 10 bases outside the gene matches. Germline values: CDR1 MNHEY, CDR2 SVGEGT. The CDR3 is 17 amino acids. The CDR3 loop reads CASSYRRVAGGGDTQYF. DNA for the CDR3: TGTGCCAGCAGTTACCGGAGGGTAGCGGGGGGTGGAGATACGCAGTATTTT.

The CDR3 loop reads CSAKDGLAGRISYEQYF. The CDR3, as DNA: TGCAGTGCAAAAGACGGGCTAGCGGGAAGAATTTCCTACGAGCAGTACTTC. The V gene is TRBV20-1, the J gene TRBJ2-7; TRBD2 matches 9 bases. V gave up 6 bases and J gave up 1 base; unmatched junction bases: 16. The CDR3 totals 17 residues. In germline, CDR1 is DFQATT, CDR2 SNEGSKA (reference sequence).

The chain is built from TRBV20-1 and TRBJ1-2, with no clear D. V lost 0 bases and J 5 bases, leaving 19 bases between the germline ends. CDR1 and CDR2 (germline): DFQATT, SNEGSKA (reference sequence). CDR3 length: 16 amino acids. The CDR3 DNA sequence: TGCAGTGCTAGAGATGGAGTGGGCAACTACTTGTATGGCTACACCTTC. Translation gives CSARDGVGNYLYGYTF.

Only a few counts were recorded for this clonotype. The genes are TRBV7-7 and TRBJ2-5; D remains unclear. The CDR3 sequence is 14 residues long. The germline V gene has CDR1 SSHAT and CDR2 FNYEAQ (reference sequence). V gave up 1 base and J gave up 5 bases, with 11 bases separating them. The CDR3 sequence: CASSLGSVGETQYF. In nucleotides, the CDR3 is TGTGCCAGCAGCTTAGGATCCGTCGGGGAGACCCAGTACTTC.

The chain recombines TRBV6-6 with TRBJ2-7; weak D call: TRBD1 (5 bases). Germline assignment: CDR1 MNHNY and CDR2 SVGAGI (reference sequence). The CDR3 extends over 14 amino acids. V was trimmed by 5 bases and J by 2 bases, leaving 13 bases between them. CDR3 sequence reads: CASSPTQVPYEQYF. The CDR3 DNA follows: TGTGCCAGCAGTCCAACACAGGTCCCCTACGAGCAGTACTTC.

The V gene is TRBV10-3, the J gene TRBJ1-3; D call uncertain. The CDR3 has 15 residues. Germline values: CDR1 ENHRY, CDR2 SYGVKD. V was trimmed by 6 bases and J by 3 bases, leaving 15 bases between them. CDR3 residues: CAISPDSSYGNTIYF. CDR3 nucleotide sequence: TGTGCCATCAGCCCAGACTCGTCTTATGGAAACACCATATATTTT.

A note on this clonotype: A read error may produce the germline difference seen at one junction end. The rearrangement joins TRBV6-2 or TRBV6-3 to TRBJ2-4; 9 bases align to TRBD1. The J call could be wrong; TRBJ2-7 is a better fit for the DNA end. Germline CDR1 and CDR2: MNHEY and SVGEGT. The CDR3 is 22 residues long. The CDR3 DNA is TGTGCCAGAAGTTGGACAGGGGCAAACCTACAAGACCAGCAGCCCCCGATCTACGAGCAGTACTTC. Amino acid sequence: CARSWTGANLQDQQPPIYEQYF.

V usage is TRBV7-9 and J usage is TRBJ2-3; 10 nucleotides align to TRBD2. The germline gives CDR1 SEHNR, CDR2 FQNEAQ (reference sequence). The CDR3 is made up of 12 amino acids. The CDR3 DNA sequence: TGTGGGACTAGCGGAATTGGAGATACGCAGTATTTT. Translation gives CGTSGIGDTQYF. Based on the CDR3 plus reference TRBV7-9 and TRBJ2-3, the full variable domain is DTGVSQNPRHKITKRGQNVTFRCDPISEHNRLYWYRQTLGQGPEFLTYFQNEAQLEKSRLLSDRFSAERPKGSFSTLEIQRTEQGDSAMYLCGTSGIGDTQYFGPGTRLTVL.

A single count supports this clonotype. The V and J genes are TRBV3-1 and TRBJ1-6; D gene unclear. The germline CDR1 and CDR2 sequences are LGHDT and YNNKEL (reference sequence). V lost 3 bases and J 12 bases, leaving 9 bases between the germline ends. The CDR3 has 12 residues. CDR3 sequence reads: CASSQGYRPLHF. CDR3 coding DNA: TGTGCCAGCAGCCAGGGATACCGACCCCTCCACTTT.

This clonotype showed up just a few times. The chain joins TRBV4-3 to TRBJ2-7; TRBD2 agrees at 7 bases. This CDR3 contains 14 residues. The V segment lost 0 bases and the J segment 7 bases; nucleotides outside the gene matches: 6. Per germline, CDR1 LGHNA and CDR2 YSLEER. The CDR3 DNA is TGCGCCAGCAGCCAAGATAATGGGGGAGGGGAGCAGTACTTC. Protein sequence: CASSQDNGGGEQYF.

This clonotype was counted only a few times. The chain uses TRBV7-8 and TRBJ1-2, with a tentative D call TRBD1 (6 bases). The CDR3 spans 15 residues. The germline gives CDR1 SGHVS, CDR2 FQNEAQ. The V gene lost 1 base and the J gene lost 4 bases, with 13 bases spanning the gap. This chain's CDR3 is CASSLERQGSYGYTF. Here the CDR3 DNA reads TGTGCCAGCAGCTTAGAGCGGCAGGGGTCCTATGGCTACACCTTC.

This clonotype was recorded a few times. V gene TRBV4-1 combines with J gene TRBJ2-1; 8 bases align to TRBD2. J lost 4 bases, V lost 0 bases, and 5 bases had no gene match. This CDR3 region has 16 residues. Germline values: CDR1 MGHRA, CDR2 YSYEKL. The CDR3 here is CASSQEVAGRYNEQFF. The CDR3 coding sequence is TGCGCCAGCAGCCAAGAGGTAGCGGGACGTTACAATGAGCAGTTCTTC.